These 23 T cell receptor beta chains share one sample of origin, sequenced in a study of T cell responses to AZD1222 COVID-19 vaccine. Measured with immunoSEQ multiplex PCR; TCRdb has only the in-frame clones, and not every one. This table holds 100,000 to 150,000 clones, 89% found once. The specimen was peripheral blood, collected on day 0 of AZD1222 vaccination. The receptor source for this set is an adult in good health.

This chain links TRBV28 with TRBJ1-1; D is unresolved. V lost 6 bases and J 3 bases, leaving 8 bases between the germline ends. Per the germline V gene, CDR1 is MDHEN and CDR2 is SYDVKM. The CDR3 runs 12 residues. The CDR3 DNA is TGTGCCAGCAGGGGCGGGCACACTGAAGCTTTCTTT. Translating it yields CASRGGHTEAFF. The entire variable domain, with the rest obtained from reference TRBV28 and TRBJ1-1, is as follows: DVKVTQSSRYLVKRTGEKVFLECVQDMDHENMFWYRQDPGLGLRLIYFSYDVKMKEKGDIPEGYSVSREKKERFSLILESASTNQTSMYLCASRGGHTEAFFGQGTRLTVV.

The rearrangement links TRBV6-5 to TRBJ2-7; D might be TRBD1 (6 bases). Trimming shortened V by 3 bases and J by 7 bases, and 19 bases separated the two germline ends. This CDR3 region has 15 residues. Germline V lookup: CDR1 MNHEY, CDR2 SVGAGI. CDR3 nucleotide sequence: TGTGCCAGCAGTTATGGGGGCTCGGGCTGGGGTGAGCAGTACTTC. Translating it yields CASSYGGSGWGEQYF.

The chain is built from TRBV6-6 and TRBJ2-7; 10 bases map to TRBD2. V lost 5 bases and J lost 0; bases outside the gene matches: 10. Germline V gives CDR1 MNHNY, CDR2 SVGAGI (reference sequence). The CDR3 totals 17 residues. CDR3 sequence: CASSRFSSGRDSYEQYF. The CDR3 DNA reads as TGTGCCAGCAGTCGATTTTCTAGCGGGAGAGACTCCTACGAGCAGTACTTC.

V is TRBV28 and J is TRBJ2-7; TRBD2 might be the D (5 bases). CDR1 is MDHEN and CDR2 is SYDVKM in the germline V gene. There are 14 residues in the CDR3. V was clipped by 6 bases and J by 6 bases, with 18 bases between them. The CDR3 is CASSPGEYTLEQYF. In nucleotides, the CDR3 is TGTGCCAGCAGCCCCGGGGAGTATACCCTCGAGCAGTACTTC. Drawing the rest from reference TRBV28 and TRBJ2-7, the complete variable domain is DVKVTQSSRYLVKRTGEKVFLECVQDMDHENMFWYRQDPGLGLRLIYFSYDVKMKEKGDIPEGYSVSREKKERFSLILESASTNQTSMYLCASSPGEYTLEQYFGPGTRLTVT.

The rearrangement joins TRBV9 to TRBJ1-6; TRBD1 aligns across 7 bases. The trim removed 6 bases at V and 14 bases at J, leaving 17 bases unmatched. The germline V gene has CDR1 SGDLS and CDR2 YYNGEE. There are 15 residues in the CDR3. The CDR3 DNA is TGTGCCAGCAACCTCGACAACAACAGGGGTGAAGCCCTCCACTTT. Translating gives CASNLDNNRGEALHF. The full variable domain, with the rest looked up from reference TRBV9 and TRBJ1-6, is DSGVTQTPKHLITATGQRVTLRCSPRSGDLSVYWYQQSLDQGLQFLIQYYNGEERAKGNILERFSAQQFPDLHSELNLSSLELGDSALYFCASNLDNNRGEALHFGNGTRLTVT.

This clone appeared once. V usage is TRBV28 and J usage is TRBJ1-2; a possible D gene is TRBD1 (6 bases). Trimming took off 6 bases at V and 1 base at J, with 18 bases between the two ends. Looked up from germline, CDR1 is MDHEN and CDR2 is SYDVKM. The CDR3 extends over 16 amino acids. The CDR3 DNA sequence: TGTGCCAGCAGGCAGCAGAGGGGGGCGATTAACTATGGCTACACCTTC. Amino acid sequence: CASRQQRGAINYGYTF.

The chain joins TRBV6-2 or TRBV6-3 to TRBJ2-7, with a tentative D call TRBD2 (6 bases). The CDR3 has 16 residues. V lost 2 bases and J 0 bases, leaving 14 bases between the germline ends. Germline V gene data show CDR1 as MNHEY and CDR2 as SVGEGT. The DNA of the CDR3 is TGTGCCAGCAGTTACGGAGGAGGGCTAGTCTCCTACGAGCAGTACTTC. Amino acid sequence: CASSYGGGLVSYEQYF.

CDR3 sequence: CASSPGTGIAPGELFF. DNA of the CDR3: TGTGCCAGCAGCCCCGGGACAGGGATTGCTCCGGGGGAGCTGTTTTTT. V gene TRBV25-1 combines with J gene TRBJ2-2; 9 bases align to TRBD1. The junction had 13 bases not matched to a gene; V was cut back by 6 bases and J by 8 bases. In germline, CDR1 is MGHDK, CDR2 SYGVNS. This CDR3 has 16 residues.

The chain carries TRBV6-4 and TRBJ1-2; no definite D call. V was pared by 4 bases and J by 12 bases, with 30 bases between. CDR1 and CDR2 (germline): MRHNA, SNTAGT. This CDR3 comprises 17 residues. Written as DNA, the CDR3 is TGTGCCAGCAGTGCGTCGTGGCAGTCCTCAGGAGCCGCCCGCCACACCTTC. Protein product: CASSASWQSSGAARHTF.

Comments on this clone: A junction boundary mismatches the germline segment, possibly from a read error. V gene TRBV9 combines with J gene TRBJ1-2, with 7 positions matching TRBD1. The CDR3 runs 12 residues. CDR1 and CDR2 (germline): SGDLS, YYNGEE. Here the CDR3 DNA reads TGTGCCAGCAGCGTAGTATTGGGACAGCCACGATTC. This gives the protein CASSVVLGQPRF.

The CDR3 coding sequence is TGTGCCAGCAGCCCTCTACTAGCGGGAGTTGACGGGGAGCTGTTTTTT. The encoded protein is CASSPLLAGVDGELFF. V is TRBV3-1 (or the pseudogene TRBV3-2) and J is TRBJ2-2; 11 bases are shared with TRBD2. V lost 4 bases, J lost 7 bases, and 8 bases stayed unmatched. This CDR3 is 16 amino acids long. The germline V gene has CDR1 LGHDT and CDR2 YNNKEL (reference sequence).

The chain uses TRBV3-1 (or the pseudogene TRBV3-2) and TRBJ2-1, with D tentatively TRBD1 (5 bases). The germline gives CDR1 LGHDT, CDR2 YNNKEL (reference sequence). There are 15 residues in the CDR3. Trimming left V 4 bases short and J 4 bases short, with 14 bases between. The CDR3 nucleotides read TGTGCCAGCAGCCTCCAGGGTGGGCTATACAATGAGCAGTTCTTC. This sequence encodes CASSLQGGLYNEQFF.

The V call is TRBV7-3, the J call TRBJ1-1; 8 bases line up with TRBD1. CDR3 length: 15 amino acids. Trimming cost V 10 bases and J 3 bases; bases outside gene matches: 13. Germline loops: CDR1 SGHTA, CDR2 FQGTGA. The CDR3 loop reads CATRPHGQGDTEAFF. The CDR3 DNA reads as TGTGCCACCAGGCCCCATGGACAGGGCGACACTGAAGCTTTCTTT. The whole variable domain, remainder taken from reference TRBV7-3 and TRBJ1-1, is GAGVSQTPSNKVTEKGKYVELRCDPISGHTALYWYRQSLGQGPEFLIYFQGTGAADDSGLPNDRFFAVRPEGSVSTLKIQRTERGDSAVYLCATRPHGQGDTEAFFGQGTRLTVV.

This clone was seen a few times. The J gene is TRBJ1-1, the V gene TRBV29-1; no reliable D call. With 3 bases removed from V and 5 bases from J, the gap between germline ends came to 13 bases. Germline V gene data show CDR1 as SQVTM and CDR2 as ANQGSEA. The CDR3 spans 13 residues. The CDR3 nucleotides read TGCAGCGTTGAGTTCGATGAACAAACTGAAGCTTTCTTT. Residues: CSVEFDEQTEAFF.

In the case of this clone: Other DNA variants within this sample encode the same CDR3. This chain uses TRBV10-3 with TRBJ1-5; the D gene is possibly TRBD1 (5 bases). This CDR3 is built from 13 residues. With 3 bases removed from V and 7 bases from J, the gap between germline ends came to 10 bases. The V gene's germline CDR1 is ENHRY and CDR2 SYGVKD. CDR3 residues: CAISDRVGQPQHF. CDR3 coding DNA: TGTGCCATCAGTGACAGGGTTGGCCAGCCCCAGCATTTT.

This chain joins TRBV27 and TRBJ2-7, with D unresolved. The CDR3 extends over 14 amino acids. Between the trimmed V and J ends, which lost 2 bases and 4 bases, there was a span of 12 bases. Germline CDR1 is MNHEY and CDR2 is SMNVEV (reference sequence). This CDR3 reads CASSLDPLGYEQYF. CDR3 nucleotide sequence: TGTGCCAGCAGTTTAGACCCCCTTGGGTACGAGCAGTACTTC.

The chain combines TRBV19 with TRBJ1-5; D is uncertain. Germline-derived CDR1 and CDR2 are LNHDA and SQIVND (reference sequence). The CDR3 loop spans 15 amino acids. The ends were cut back, 3 bases at V and 5 bases at J, with 14 bases in the middle. The CDR3 spells CASSMSGVGDQPQHF. The CDR3 DNA follows: TGTGCCAGTAGTATGTCAGGAGTCGGGGATCAGCCCCAGCATTTT.

This sequence joins TRBV28 and TRBJ1-6; TRBD1 matches 9 bases. Germline V lookup: CDR1 MDHEN, CDR2 SYDVKM. The CDR3 spans 23 residues. Germline trimming cut 6 bases from V and 0 bases from J; bases unmatched to any gene: 24. CDR3 bases: TGTGCCAGCAGCCCTTTCCACAGGGGGCTTCTCTTCCCCGCGAGCTCCTATAATTCACCCCTCCACTTT. It codes for CASSPFHRGLLFPASSYNSPLHF.

V usage is TRBV5-5 and J usage is TRBJ2-1; 13 bases align to TRBD2. The CDR3 spans 15 residues. Germline V gene data show CDR1 as SGHKS and CDR2 as YYEKEE (reference sequence). Trimming took 2 bases from V and 6 from J; bases not matched to a gene: 2. The chain's CDR3 is CASSFWTSGSNEQFF. The CDR3 DNA reads as TGTGCCAGCAGCTTTTGGACTAGCGGGAGCAATGAGCAGTTCTTC.

This clone was detected a few times. The CDR3 loop reads CASSPWGGSSTDTQYF. For the CDR3, the DNA is TGTGCCAGCAGCCCCTGGGGAGGTTCAAGCACAGATACGCAGTATTTT. The chain combines TRBV28 with TRBJ2-3; D may be TRBD2 (6 bases). The CDR3 length is 16 residues. The germline V gene has CDR1 MDHEN and CDR2 SYDVKM. The germline V and J ends were trimmed by 6 bases and 0 bases, with 16 bases remaining between them.

J is TRBJ2-2 and V is TRBV5-4, with TRBD2 matching 7 bases. CDR1 is SGHNT, CDR2 YYREEE, per germline (reference sequence). The trim removed 3 bases at V and 5 bases at J, leaving 10 bases unmatched. CDR3 length: 16 amino acids. Here the CDR3 reads CASSSLAQRGTGELFF. CDR3 coding DNA: TGTGCCAGCAGCTCACTAGCGCAGAGGGGAACCGGGGAGCTGTTTTTT.

This clone showed up just once. The chain recombines TRBV7-2 with TRBJ2-3; D possibly corresponds to TRBD2 (6 bases). V was clipped by 1 base and J by 5 bases, with 13 bases between them. CDR3 size: 15 residues. From germline, CDR1 is SGHTA and CDR2 FQGNSA. CDR3 sequence (DNA): TGTGCCAGCAGCTTAGTAGACTCGCGGGGAGATACGCAGTATTTT. Translating gives CASSLVDSRGDTQYF.

For the CDR3, the DNA is TGTGCCAGCAGTGACGACAGGGTTTTTAACATTCAGTACTTC. This codes for CASSDDRVFNIQYF. The chain employs TRBV6-1 and TRBJ2-4, with 7 nucleotides matching TRBD1. This CDR3 has 14 residues. With 3 bases clipped from V and 7 bases from J, the junction kept 6 bases outside the gene matches. The germline V gene has CDR1 MNHNS and CDR2 SASEGT.